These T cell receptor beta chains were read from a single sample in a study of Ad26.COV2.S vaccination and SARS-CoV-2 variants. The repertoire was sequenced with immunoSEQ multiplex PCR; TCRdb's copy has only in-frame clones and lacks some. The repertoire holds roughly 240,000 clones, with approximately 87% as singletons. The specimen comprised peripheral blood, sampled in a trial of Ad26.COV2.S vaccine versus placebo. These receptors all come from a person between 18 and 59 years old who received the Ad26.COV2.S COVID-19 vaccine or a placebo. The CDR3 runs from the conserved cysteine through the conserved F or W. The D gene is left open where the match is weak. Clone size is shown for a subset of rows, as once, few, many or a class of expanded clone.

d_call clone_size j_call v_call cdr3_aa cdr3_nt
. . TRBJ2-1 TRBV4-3 CASSQDLKPRGDEQFF TGCGCCAGCAGCCAAGATCTGAAACCCAGGGGTGATGAGCAGTTCTTC
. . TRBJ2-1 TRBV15 CATSVGAGRGTYNEQFF TGTGCCACCAGCGTCGGGGCGGGGCGGGGAACCTACAATGAGCAGTTCTTC
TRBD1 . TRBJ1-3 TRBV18 CASSPVPFTGARSGNTIYF TGTGCCAGCTCACCCGTACCTTTTACAGGGGCGAGGTCTGGAAACACCATATATTTT
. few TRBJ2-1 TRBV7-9 CASSLELARNEQFF TGTGCCAGCAGCTTAGAACTAGCTAGGAATGAGCAGTTCTTC
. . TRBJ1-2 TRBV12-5 CASGLYGQPNYGYTF TGTGCTAGTGGTTTGTACGGGCAGCCTAACTATGGCTACACCTTC
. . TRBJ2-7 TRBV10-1 CASMRTTANTYEQYF TGCGCCAGCATGAGGACGACAGCAAACACCTACGAGCAGTACTTC
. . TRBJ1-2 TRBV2 CASSDRGVNYGYTF TGTGCCAGCAGTGACCGGGGGGTGAACTATGGCTACACCTTC
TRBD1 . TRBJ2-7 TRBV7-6 CASSLGQKGYEQYF TGTGCCAGCAGCTTGGGACAGAAAGGCTACGAGCAGTACTTC
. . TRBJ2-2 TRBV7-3 CASSFGNTQAGELFF TGTGCCAGCAGCTTCGGAAACACTCAGGCCGGGGAGCTGTTTTTT
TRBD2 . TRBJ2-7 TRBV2 CASSDLQLGLAGGEQYF TGTGCCAGCAGTGATCTTCAGCTGGGACTAGCGGGCGGCGAGCAGTACTTC
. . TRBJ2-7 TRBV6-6 CAAARAGSYEQYF TGTGCCGCCGCTCGTGCCGGCTCCTACGAGCAGTACTTC
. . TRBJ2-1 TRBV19 CASTVDSNEQFF TGTGCCAGTACAGTGGACAGCAATGAGCAGTTCTTC
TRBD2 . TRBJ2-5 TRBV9 CASSVARQGGVETQYF TGTGCCAGCAGCGTAGCTCGGCAGGGAGGGGTGGAGACCCAGTACTTC
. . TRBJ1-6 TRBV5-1 CASSMDKGNSPLHF TGCGCCAGCAGCATGGACAAGGGTAATTCACCCCTCCACTTT
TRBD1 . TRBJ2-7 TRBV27 CASSLLGTGDYEQYF TGTGCCAGCAGTTTATTAGGGACAGGGGATTACGAGCAGTACTTC
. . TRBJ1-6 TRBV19 CASSQDVGLNSPLHF TGTGCCAGTAGTCAAGACGTCGGGCTGAATTCACCCCTCCACTTT
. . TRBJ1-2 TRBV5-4 CASSPSRQLVNYGYTF TGTGCCAGCAGCCCGTCCAGGCAGCTAGTTAACTATGGCTACACCTTC
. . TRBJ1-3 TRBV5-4 CASSLTGGSGNTIYF TGTGCCAGCAGCTTGACGGGCGGCTCTGGAAACACCATATATTTT
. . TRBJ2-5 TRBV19 CASSRGNQETQYF TGTGCCAGTAGTCGGGGGAACCAAGAGACCCAGTACTTC
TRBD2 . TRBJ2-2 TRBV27 CASSFLGTSGSKTGELFF TGTGCCAGCAGTTTCCTCGGGACTAGCGGGAGCAAAACCGGGGAGCTGTTTTTT
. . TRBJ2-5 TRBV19 CASSMGGDLGETQYF TGTGCCAGTAGTATGGGTGGGGACTTGGGGGAGACCCAGTACTTC
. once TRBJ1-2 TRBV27 CASSLKSPRSRNYGYTF TGTGCCAGCAGTTTAAAATCCCCCCGGTCAAGAAACTATGGCTACACCTTC
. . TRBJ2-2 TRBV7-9 CASSSLSPANTGELFF TGTGCCAGCAGCTCCCTAAGCCCCGCGAACACCGGGGAGCTGTTTTTT
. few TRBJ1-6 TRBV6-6 CASSYLDRNSPLHF TGTGCCAGCAGTTACTTAGACAGAAATTCACCCCTCCACTTT